The T cell receptor beta chain under discussion was sequenced for a study of blood T cell repertoires in COVID-19. TCRdb's table, derived via immunoSEQ multiplex PCR, lists solely in-frame clones and lacks some. The sample records about 97,000 clones, around 88% being singletons. Germline assignment: CDR1 ENHRY and CDR2 SYGVKD. With 2 bases removed from V and 3 bases from J, the gap between germline ends came to 11 bases. This CDR3 has 15 amino acids. What was sequenced was peripheral blood. The chain links TRBV10-3 to TRBJ2-1; the D is unclear. This TCR was sampled from a man in his forties or fifties with COVID-19, enrolled during active disease. CDR3 protein: CAISELQPGYNEQFF. In nucleotides, the CDR3 is TGTGCCATCAGTGAGCTACAGCCCGGCTACAATGAGCAGTTCTTC.